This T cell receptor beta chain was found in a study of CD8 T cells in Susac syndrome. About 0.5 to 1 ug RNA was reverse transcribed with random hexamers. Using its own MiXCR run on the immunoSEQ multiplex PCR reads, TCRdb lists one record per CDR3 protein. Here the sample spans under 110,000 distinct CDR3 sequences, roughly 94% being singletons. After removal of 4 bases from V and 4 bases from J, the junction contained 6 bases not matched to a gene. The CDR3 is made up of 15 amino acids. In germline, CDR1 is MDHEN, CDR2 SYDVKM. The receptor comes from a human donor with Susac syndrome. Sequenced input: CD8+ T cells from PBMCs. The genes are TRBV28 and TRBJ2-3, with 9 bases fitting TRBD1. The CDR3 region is CASSWGQGPPDTQYF. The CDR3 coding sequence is TGTGCCAGCAGTTGGGGACAGGGACCTCCAGATACGCAGTATTTT.